The T cell receptor beta chain under discussion was sequenced for a study of cytomegalovirus exposure and HLA in healthy donors. The PCR ran on 60 Vbeta and 13 Jbeta primers. The data were produced by immunoSEQ multiplex PCR, yet TCRdb's version contains in-frame clones alone and is incomplete. The data contain roughly 150,000 clones, around 80% of them singletons. About this clone itself: No antigen is known for it.

The study's findings and limits: Clonal expansion, a later analysis showed, was greater in HLA-associated TCR beta chains than in equally common others. Cytomegalovirus-associated TCR beta chains were listed, numbering some 170.

The germline CDR1 and CDR2 sequences are SGHTA and FQGTGA. After removal of 3 bases from V and 2 bases from J, the junction contained 4 bases not matched to a gene. The CDR3 spans 17 residues. All the people who gave samples were healthy bone marrow donors. The chain joins TRBV7-3 to TRBJ2-5; 15 bases are a match to TRBD2. The sequenced sample was PBMCs. The TCR sequence derives from a woman aged 40 to 49 in good health and CMV-seronegative. CDR3 DNA sequence: TGTGCCAGCAGCTTGACGGGGACTAGCGGGGGGCAAGAGACCCAGTACTTC. Amino acids: CASSLTGTSGGQETQYF.